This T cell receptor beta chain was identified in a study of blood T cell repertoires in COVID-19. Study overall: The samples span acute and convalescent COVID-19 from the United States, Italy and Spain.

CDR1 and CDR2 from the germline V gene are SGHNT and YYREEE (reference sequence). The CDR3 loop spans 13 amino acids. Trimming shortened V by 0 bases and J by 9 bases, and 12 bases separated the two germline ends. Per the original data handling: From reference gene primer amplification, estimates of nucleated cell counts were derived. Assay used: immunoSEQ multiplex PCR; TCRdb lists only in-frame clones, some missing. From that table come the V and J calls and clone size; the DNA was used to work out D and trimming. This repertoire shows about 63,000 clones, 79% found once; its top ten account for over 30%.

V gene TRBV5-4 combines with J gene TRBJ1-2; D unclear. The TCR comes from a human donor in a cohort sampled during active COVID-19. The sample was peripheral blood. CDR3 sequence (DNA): TGTGCCAGCAGCTTGGAGATCCGGGGTAGCTACACCTTC. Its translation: CASSLEIRGSYTF.